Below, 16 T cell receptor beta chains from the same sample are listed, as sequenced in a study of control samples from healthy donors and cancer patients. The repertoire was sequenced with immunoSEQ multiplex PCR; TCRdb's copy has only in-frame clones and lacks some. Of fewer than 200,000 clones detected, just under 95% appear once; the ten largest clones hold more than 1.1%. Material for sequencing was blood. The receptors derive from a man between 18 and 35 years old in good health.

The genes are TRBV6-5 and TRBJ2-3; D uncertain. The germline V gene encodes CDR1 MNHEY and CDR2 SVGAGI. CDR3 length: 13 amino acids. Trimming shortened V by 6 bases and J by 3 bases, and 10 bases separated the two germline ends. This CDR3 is CASRDIRTDTQYF. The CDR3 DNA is TGTGCCAGCAGGGATATTAGGACAGATACGCAGTATTTT.

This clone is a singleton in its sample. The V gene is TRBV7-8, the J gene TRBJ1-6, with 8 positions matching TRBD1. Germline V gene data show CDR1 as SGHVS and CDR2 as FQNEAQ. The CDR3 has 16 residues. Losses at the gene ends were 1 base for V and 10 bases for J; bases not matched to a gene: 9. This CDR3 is CASSLEGQVFWSPLHF. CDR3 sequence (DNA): TGTGCCAGCAGCTTAGAGGGACAGGTCTTTTGGTCACCCCTCCACTTT.

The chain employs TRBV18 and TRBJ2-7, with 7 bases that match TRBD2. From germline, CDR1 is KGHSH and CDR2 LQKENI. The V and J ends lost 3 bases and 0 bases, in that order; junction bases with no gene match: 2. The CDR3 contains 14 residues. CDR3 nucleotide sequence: TGTGCCAGCTCACCGGGGACTACCTCCTACGAGCAGTACTTC. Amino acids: CASSPGTTSYEQYF.

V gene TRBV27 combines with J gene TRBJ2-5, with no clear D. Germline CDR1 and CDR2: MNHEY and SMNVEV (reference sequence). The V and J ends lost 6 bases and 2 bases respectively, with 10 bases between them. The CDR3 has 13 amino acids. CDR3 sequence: CASRPYGQETQYF. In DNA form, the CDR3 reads TGTGCCAGCAGACCATACGGGCAAGAGACCCAGTACTTC.

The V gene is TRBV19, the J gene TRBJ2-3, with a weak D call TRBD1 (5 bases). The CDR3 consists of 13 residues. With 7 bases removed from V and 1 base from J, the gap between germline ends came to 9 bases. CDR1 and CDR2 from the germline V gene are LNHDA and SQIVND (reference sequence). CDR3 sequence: CASKARGTDTQYF. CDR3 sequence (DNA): TGTGCCAGTAAGGCCAGGGGCACAGATACGCAGTATTTT.

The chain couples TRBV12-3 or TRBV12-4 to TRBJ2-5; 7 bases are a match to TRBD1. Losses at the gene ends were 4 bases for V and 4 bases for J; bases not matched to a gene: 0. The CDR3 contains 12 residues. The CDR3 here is CASSSGGETQYF. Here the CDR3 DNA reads TGTGCCAGCAGTTCAGGGGGAGAGACCCAGTACTTC.

CDR3 sequence: CASSRGYEQYF. CDR3 sequence (DNA): TGTGCCAGCAGCCGAGGTTACGAGCAGTACTTC. The V and J genes are TRBV3-1 (or the pseudogene TRBV3-2) and TRBJ2-7, with D hard to call. This CDR3 has 11 residues. Germline CDR1 LGHDT, CDR2 YNNKEL (reference sequence). Trimming cost V 4 bases and J 4 bases, with 5 bases left between them.

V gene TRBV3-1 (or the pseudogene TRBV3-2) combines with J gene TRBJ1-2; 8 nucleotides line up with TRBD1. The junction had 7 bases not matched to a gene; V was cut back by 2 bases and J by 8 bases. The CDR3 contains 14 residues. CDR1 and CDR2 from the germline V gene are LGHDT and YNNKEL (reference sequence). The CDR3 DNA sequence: TGTGCCAGCAGCCAATATGGACAGGGAGGCGGCTACACCTTC. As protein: CASSQYGQGGGYTF.

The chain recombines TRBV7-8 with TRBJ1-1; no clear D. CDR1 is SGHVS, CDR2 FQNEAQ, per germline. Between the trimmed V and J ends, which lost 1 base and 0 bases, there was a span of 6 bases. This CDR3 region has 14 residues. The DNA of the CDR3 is TGTGCCAGCAGCTTAGTTCTAATGAACACTGAAGCTTTCTTT. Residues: CASSLVLMNTEAFF.

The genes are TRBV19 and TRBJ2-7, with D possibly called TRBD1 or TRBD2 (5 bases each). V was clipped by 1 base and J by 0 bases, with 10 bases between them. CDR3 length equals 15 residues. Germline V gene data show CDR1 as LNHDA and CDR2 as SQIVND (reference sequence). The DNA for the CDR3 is TGTGCCAGTAGTATAGCGGGGCACAGCTCCTACGAGCAGTACTTC. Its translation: CASSIAGHSSYEQYF.

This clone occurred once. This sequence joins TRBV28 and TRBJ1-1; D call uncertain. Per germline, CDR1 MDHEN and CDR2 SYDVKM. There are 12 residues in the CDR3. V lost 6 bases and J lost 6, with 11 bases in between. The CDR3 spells CASRVGTAEAFF. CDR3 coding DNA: TGTGCCAGCAGAGTGGGAACGGCTGAAGCTTTCTTT.

CDR3 sequence (DNA): TGTGCCAGCAGCCACCGGGGTTCTAATGAAAAACTGTTTTTT. It yields the protein CASSHRGSNEKLFF. This chain links TRBV3-1 (or the pseudogene TRBV3-2) with TRBJ1-4; D is unclear. Between the trimmed V and J ends, which lost 3 bases and 3 bases, there was a span of 8 bases. This CDR3 is built from 14 residues. Germline CDR1 reads LGHDT; CDR2 reads YNNKEL (reference sequence).

The CDR3 here is CASSQDAAGELFF. In DNA, the CDR3 is TGCGCCAGCAGCCAAGATGCGGCCGGGGAGCTGTTTTTT. The chain employs TRBV4-1 and TRBJ2-2; D is unclear. The V end lost 0 bases, the J end lost 6 bases, and 5 bases lay between the germline ends. The CDR3 contains 13 residues. Germline V gene lookup returns CDR1 MGHRA and CDR2 YSYEKL.

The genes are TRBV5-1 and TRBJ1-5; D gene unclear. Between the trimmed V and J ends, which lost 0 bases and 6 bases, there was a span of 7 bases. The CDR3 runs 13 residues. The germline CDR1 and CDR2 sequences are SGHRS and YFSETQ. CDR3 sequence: CASSLAGGQPQHF. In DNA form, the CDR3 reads TGCGCCAGCAGCTTGGCGGGCGGTCAGCCCCAGCATTTT.

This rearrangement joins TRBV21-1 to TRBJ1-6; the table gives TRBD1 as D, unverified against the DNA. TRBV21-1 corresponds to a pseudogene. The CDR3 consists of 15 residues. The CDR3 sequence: CASSKRTGRDSPLHF. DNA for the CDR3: TGTGCCAGCAGCAAGAGGACAGGACGTGATTCACCCCTCCACTTT.

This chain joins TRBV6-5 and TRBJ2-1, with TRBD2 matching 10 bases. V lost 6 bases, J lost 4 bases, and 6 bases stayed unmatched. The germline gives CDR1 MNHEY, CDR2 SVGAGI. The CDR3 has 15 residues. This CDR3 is CASRKSGGAYNEQFF. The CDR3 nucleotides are TGTGCCAGCAGAAAAAGCGGGGGGGCATACAATGAGCAGTTCTTC.